What follows describes a single T cell receptor (beta chain). This clone's antigen is unknown. No base quality information exists; no much larger clone differs at one position. Trimming takes 3 bases from V and 7 bases from J, and the germline ends sit 15 bases apart. The CDR3, from cysteine to phenylalanine, totals 14 residues. The retained sequence is limited to the CDR3, 42 bases, with the frame set at the first base. CDR1 and CDR2 are drawn from the germline V gene: KGHSY, FQNENV. This sample is drawn from a study of T cells in Graves' hyperthyroidism and ophthalmopathy (dated by TCRdb to the late 2010s). Context from the whole study: Peripheral blood was collected at initial diagnosis, before any treatment. Following sampling, methimazole starting at 30 mg daily was given to hyperthyroidism patients, and high-dose intravenous methylprednisolone was given to ophthalmopathy patients. The paper describes TCR Vbeta CDR3 sequencing of 135 peripheral blood samples, made up of some 42 ophthalmopathy patients, around 78 hyperthyroidism patients and some 17 progressor patients. In six Graves' hyperthyroidism patients, the study also compared T-cell repertoires from thyroid tissue with T-cell repertoires from blood. Prospective prediction of ophthalmopathy was tested in an independent validation cohort consisting of fewer than 20 hyperthyroidism patients and 17 patients who later progressed to ophthalmopathy. The roughly 100 discovery patients were randomly split 7:3 into training and test sets. To identify distinguishing TCR V-J signatures, a discovery cohort of 100 or so patients was used, comprising 40 to 45 with Graves' ophthalmopathy and around 60 with stable Graves' hyperthyroidism.

Graves' hyperthyroidism was defined as stable when no progression to ophthalmopathy occurred over 18 months of follow-up. The hyperthyroidism patients were between 18 and 65 years old and newly diagnosed, with a disease duration of less than 2 months. The study excluded patients with uncontrolled infections, other autoimmune diseases, pregnancy or lactation. Diagnoses were based on clinical symptoms, serum thyroxine and TRAb, thyroid ultrasound and orbital computed tomography. PBMCs were separated from about 10 ml of fresh peripheral blood using Ficoll-Paque density gradient centrifugation. Trizol reagent was used to extract total RNA, and RNA quality was then checked on an Agilent 2100 Bioanalyzer. TCR beta CDR3 regions were amplified from RNA transcripts. The first round of RT-PCR for the TCR CDR3 was performed with the HTBI primer set and the Qiagen OneStep RT-PCR kit. Libraries were constructed in a second round of multiplex PCR, after which size selection and purification were carried out. Libraries were sequenced paired-end with 100 bp reads on an Illumina HiSeq2000. For the original study's pipeline: Raw data were processed with SOAPnuke, discarding reads with adapters, uncalled bases, mean Phred below 15, or no exact constant-primer or identifier match. High-quality paired reads were merged using COPE v1.2.5, and each unique nucleotide sequence was defined as a clonotype. MiTCR v1.1 was used to align the clonotypes against IMGT TRBV, TRBD and TRBJ reference segments. Analysis was restricted to V-J combinations with a frequency above 0.0001, which covered 98% to 99.2% of repertoires. The TCS score was defined as the ratio of F50 (clonal expansion) to E x V (chaos), calculated using BLOSUM62-based TCRdist between CDR3 peptides within each V-J. Welch's t-statistics and random forest reduced approximately 520 V-J features to 13, which were used in a naive Bayes classifier (R e1071). TCRdb took the public reads, trimmed them with fastp at Q25, ran MiXCR for clone calling and kept in-frame beta chains. Every CDR3 protein is listed once, alongside the most common genes and DNA of its rows. The V and J calls and clone size come from TCRdb's table, not from the authors' own analysis. The sample yields approximately 330,000 distinct CDR3 sequences; approximately 18% were counted once. The ten largest clonotypes hold around 47% of the sample.

General conclusions and limits of the study: In validation, progression to ophthalmopathy was predicted by the model with around 70% sensitivity and 72.22% specificity, a median of about 6.4 months before onset. Sample size was not statistically predetermined, and investigators were not blinded to group allocation. Ophthalmopathy was separated from stable hyperthyroidism by a 13 V-J signature model, with around 90% sensitivity and about 84% specificity obtained in cross-validation and 80%/75% obtained in testing. Most expanded thyroid clonotypes (frequency above 0.001) were also detected in blood, suggesting blood repertoires may reflect thyroid immune responses.

The sample taken for sequencing was blood. This sequence originates from a woman aged 50 to 60 with Graves' hyperthyroidism. The rearranged chain carries TRBV16 and TRBJ1-2, with a tentative D gene TRBD1 over 5 matching bases. At the DNA level, the sequence is TGTGCCAGCAGCCAGGAAAATCAGGGTCTTGGCTACACCTTC. The translation is CASSQENQGLGYTF. Reference TRBV16 and TRBJ1-2 proteins supply the regions before and after the CDR3; the full variable domain is: GEEVAQTPKHLVRGEGQKAKLYCAPIKGHSYVFWYQQVLKNEFKFLISFQNENVFDETGMPKERFSAKCLPNSPCSLEIQATKLEDSAVYFCASSQENQGLGYTFGSGTRLTVV.